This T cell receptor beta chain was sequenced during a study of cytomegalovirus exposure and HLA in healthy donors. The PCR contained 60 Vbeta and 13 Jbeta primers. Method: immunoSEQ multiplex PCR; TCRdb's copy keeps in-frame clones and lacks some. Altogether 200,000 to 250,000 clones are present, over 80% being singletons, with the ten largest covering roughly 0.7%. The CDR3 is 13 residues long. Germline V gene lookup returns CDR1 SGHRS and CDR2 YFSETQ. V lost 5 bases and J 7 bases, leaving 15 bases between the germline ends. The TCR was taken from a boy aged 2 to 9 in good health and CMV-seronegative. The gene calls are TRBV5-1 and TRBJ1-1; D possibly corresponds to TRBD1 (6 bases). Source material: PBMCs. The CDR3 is CASRPEQGREAFF. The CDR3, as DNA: TGCGCCAGCAGACCAGAACAGGGCCGTGAAGCTTTCTTT.